This is a list of T cell receptor beta chains from one sample in a study of blood T cell repertoires in COVID-19. Generated by immunoSEQ multiplex PCR, the TCRdb table keeps only in-frame clones and is missing some. There are around 300,000 clones in the sample; about 82% occur only once, and less than 4.5% lies in the top ten. Sequencing was performed on peripheral blood. These receptor sequences come from a woman aged 45-59 years with active or convalescent COVID-19. Each CDR3 is given with its conserved first and last residue. The D gene is left open where the match is weak. Part of the rows lack a size; the others show once, few, many or a class for expanded clones.

V,size,D,J,DNA,CDR3
TRBV7-9,NA,NA,TRBJ2-2,TGTGCCAGCAGCCGAACTATGGGGCTGAACACCGGGGAGCTGTTTTTT,CASSRTMGLNTGELFF
TRBV2,NA,NA,TRBJ2-1,TGTGCCAGCAGTGAATCAGGTTACGGGACTCAGCAGTTCTTC,CASSESGYGTQQFF
TRBV10-3,NA,TRBD1,TRBJ1-6,TGTGCCATCAGTGAGTCGACAGGGGAGTCACCCCTCCACTTT,CAISESTGESPLHF
TRBV2,NA,NA,TRBJ2-5,TGTGCCAGCACCCGCGCCCGGCAAGAGACCCAGTACTTC,CASTRARQETQYF
TRBV4-1,NA,TRBD1,TRBJ1-2,TGCGCCAGCAGCCAGGAGGGGGCCAGGGGGGACGGCTACACCTTC,CASSQEGARGDGYTF
TRBV27,NA,TRBD2,TRBJ2-1,TGTGCCAGCGCGACTAGCGGGAGGAGGGATGAGCAGTTCTTC,CASATSGRRDEQFF
TRBV29-1,NA,NA,TRBJ1-4,TGCAGCGTCGTATCAGTGGAAAAACTGTTTTTT,CSVVSVEKLFF
TRBV12-3/TRBV12-4,NA,TRBD1,TRBJ2-7,TGTGCCAGCAGGACGACAGGGGTCGACGAGCAGTACTTC,CASRTTGVDEQYF
TRBV15,NA,TRBD1,TRBJ1-3,TGTGCCACCAGCAGAGATCCGACAGGGGGAATAAGGGGAAACACCATATATTTT,CATSRDPTGGIRGNTIYF
TRBV18,NA,NA,TRBJ2-7,TGTGCCAGCTCACGGGCGGATTGGGATAGCGGCATGAGCTCCTACGAGCAGTACTTC,CASSRADWDSGMSSYEQYF
TRBV13,NA,NA,TRBJ1-1,TGTGCCAGCAGCCCGCCCCCAGGGGCCCCTGAAGCTTTCTTT,CASSPPPGAPEAFF
TRBV21-1,NA,NA,TRBJ2-7,TGTGCCAGCAGCGGGGGGACAGGGGTACTCCACGAGCAGTACTTC,CASSGGTGVLHEQYF
TRBV30,NA,NA,TRBJ2-3,TGTGCCTGGGGACAGTCCACAGATACGCAGTATTTT,CAWGQSTDTQYF
TRBV18,NA,TRBD1,TRBJ2-1,TGTGCCAGCTCCACGAGGACAGGGGGCAGGTCCTACAATGAGCAGTTCTTC,CASSTRTGGRSYNEQFF
TRBV11-2,NA,NA,TRBJ2-7,TGTGCCAGCAGCTTAGTAGTCCACGAGCAGTACTTC,CASSLVVHEQYF
TRBV7-9,NA,TRBD2,TRBJ2-2,TGTGCCAGCAGCGCCCGAAGACTAGCGGGAGTAGACACCGGGGAGCTGTTTTTT,CASSARRLAGVDTGELFF
TRBV28,NA,TRBD2,TRBJ2-1,TGTGCCAGCAATACCGGGACTAGGGTCGTCAGTGAGCAGTTCTTC,CASNTGTRVVSEQFF
TRBV28,NA,TRBD1,TRBJ1-1,TGTGCCACCGCGGGACAGGGCGACACTGAAGCTTTCTTT,CATAGQGDTEAFF
TRBV6-6,NA,NA,TRBJ1-2,TGTGCCAGCAGTGGACAAATATATGGCTACACCTTC,CASSGQIYGYTF
TRBV9,once,NA,TRBJ1-5,TGTGCCAGCAGCGTAGATCCCAACAATCAGCCCCAGCATTTT,CASSVDPNNQPQHF
TRBV7-2,few,NA,TRBJ2-3,TGTGCCAGCGTCTGGGGCCGCGAAGGGGATACGCAGTATTTT,CASVWGREGDTQYF
TRBV11-3,NA,TRBD2,TRBJ2-1,TGTGCCAGCAGCTCCTATGTTAGCGGGAGCCACAATGAGCAGTTCTTC,CASSSYVSGSHNEQFF
TRBV29-1,NA,TRBD1,TRBJ1-2,TGCAGCGTTGAAAAGGGGGCTTATGGCTACACCTTC,CSVEKGAYGYTF
TRBV5-1,NA,TRBD2,TRBJ2-1,TGCGCCAGCAGCTTCTCTAGCGGGAACTACAATGAGCAGTTCTTC,CASSFSSGNYNEQFF
TRBV30,NA,TRBD2,TRBJ2-7,TGTGCCTGGAGTGGTCCTAGCGGGTCCGAGCAGTACTTC,CAWSGPSGSEQYF
TRBV5-1,NA,NA,TRBJ2-7,TGCGCCAGCTCAGACCTTAGGACAGCCCGATCCTACGAGCAGTACTTC,CASSDLRTARSYEQYF
TRBV11-1,NA,NA,TRBJ1-5,TGTGCCAGCAGCTTGGGAGAGGGTCAGCCCCAGCATTTT,CASSLGEGQPQHF
TRBV6-5,NA,NA,TRBJ1-1,TGTGCCAGCAGTTACTCGAGCCCCCGGGCTGAAGCTTTCTTT,CASSYSSPRAEAFF
TRBV4-1,NA,NA,TRBJ1-5,TGCGCCAGCAGCCAAGAAGTGGGCAGGGTGGGTCAGCCCCAGCATTTT,CASSQEVGRVGQPQHF
TRBV24-1,NA,NA,TRBJ1-5,TGTGCCACCAGTGATTCGGGGTTCAATCAGCCCCAGCATTTT,CATSDSGFNQPQHF
TRBV6-5,NA,NA,TRBJ1-2,TGTGCCAGCATCAGTTACTCGAGGGGGTTTGATGGCTACACCTTC,CASISYSRGFDGYTF
TRBV5-1,NA,NA,TRBJ2-3,TGCGCCAGCAGCTTAGGGGGTTTCACAGATACGCAGTATTTT,CASSLGGFTDTQYF